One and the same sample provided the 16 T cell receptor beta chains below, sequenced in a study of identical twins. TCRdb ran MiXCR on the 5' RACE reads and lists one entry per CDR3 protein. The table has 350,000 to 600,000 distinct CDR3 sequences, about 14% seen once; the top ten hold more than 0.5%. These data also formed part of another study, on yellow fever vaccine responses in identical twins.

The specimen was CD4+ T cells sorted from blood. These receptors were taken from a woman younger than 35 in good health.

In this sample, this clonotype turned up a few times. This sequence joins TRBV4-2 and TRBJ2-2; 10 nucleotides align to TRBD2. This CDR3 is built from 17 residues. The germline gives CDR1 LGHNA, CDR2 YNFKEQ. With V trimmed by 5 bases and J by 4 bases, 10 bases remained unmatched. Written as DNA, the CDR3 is TGTGCCAGCAGCAAAGCAGCTAGCGGGAGTCGCACCGGGGAGCTGTTTTTT. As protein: CASSKAASGSRTGELFF.

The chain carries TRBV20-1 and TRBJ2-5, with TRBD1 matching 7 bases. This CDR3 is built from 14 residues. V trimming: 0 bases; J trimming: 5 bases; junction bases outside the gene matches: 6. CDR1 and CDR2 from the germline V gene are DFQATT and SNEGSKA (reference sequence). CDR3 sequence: CSARDNRGVETQYF. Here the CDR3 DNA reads TGCAGTGCTAGAGACAACAGGGGTGTGGAGACCCAGTACTTC.

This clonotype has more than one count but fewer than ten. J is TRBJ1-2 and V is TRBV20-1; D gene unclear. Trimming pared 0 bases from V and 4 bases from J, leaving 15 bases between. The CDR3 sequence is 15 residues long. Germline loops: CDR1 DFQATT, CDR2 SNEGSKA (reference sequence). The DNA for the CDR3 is TGCAGTGCTAGAGATCTGGCGGTCGCATTCTATGGCTACACCTTC. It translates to CSARDLAVAFYGYTF.

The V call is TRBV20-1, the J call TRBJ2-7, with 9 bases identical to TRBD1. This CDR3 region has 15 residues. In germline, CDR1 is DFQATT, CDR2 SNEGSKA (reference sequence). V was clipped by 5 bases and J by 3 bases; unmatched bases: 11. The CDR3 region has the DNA TGCAGTGCTCCCCTCTCGGGACAGGGCAACTACGAGCAGTACTTC. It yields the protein CSAPLSGQGNYEQYF.

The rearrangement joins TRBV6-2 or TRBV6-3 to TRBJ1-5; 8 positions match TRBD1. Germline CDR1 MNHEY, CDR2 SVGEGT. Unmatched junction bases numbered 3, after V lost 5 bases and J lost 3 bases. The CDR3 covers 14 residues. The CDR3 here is CASSPGGLNQPQHF. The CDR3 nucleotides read TGTGCCAGCAGTCCAGGGGGCCTCAATCAGCCCCAGCATTTT.

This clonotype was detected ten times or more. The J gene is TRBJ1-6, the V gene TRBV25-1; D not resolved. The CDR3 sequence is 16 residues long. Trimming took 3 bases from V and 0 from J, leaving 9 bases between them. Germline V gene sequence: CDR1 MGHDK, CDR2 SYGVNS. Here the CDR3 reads CASSDGGGSYNSPLHF. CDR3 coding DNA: TGTGCCAGCAGTGACGGAGGCGGCTCCTATAATTCACCCCTCCACTTT. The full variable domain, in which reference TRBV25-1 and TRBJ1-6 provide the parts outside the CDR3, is EADIYQTPRYLVIGTGKKITLECSQTMGHDKMYWYQQDPGMELHLIHYSYGVNSTEKGDLSSESTVSRIRTEHFPLTLESARPSHTSQYLCASSDGGGSYNSPLHFGNGTRLTVT.

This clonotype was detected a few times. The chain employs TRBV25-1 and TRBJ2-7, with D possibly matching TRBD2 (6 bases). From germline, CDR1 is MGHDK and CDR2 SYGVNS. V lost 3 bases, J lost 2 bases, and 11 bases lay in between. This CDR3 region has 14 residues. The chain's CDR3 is CASSEGTATYEQYF. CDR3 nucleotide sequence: TGTGCCAGCAGTGAGGGGACTGCCACCTACGAGCAGTACTTC.

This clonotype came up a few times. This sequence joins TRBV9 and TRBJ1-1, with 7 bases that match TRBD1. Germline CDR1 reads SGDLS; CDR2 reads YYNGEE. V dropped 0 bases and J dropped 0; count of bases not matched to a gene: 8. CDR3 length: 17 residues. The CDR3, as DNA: TGTGCCAGCAGCGTAGCCCCAGGGGGGGAGATGAACACTGAAGCTTTCTTT. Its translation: CASSVAPGGEMNTEAFF.

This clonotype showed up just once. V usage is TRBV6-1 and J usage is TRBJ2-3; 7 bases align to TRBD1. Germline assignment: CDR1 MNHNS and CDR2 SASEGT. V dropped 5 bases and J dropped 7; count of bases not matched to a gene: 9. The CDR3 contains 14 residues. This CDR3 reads CASSLTLDRNTQYF. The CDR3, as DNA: TGTGCCAGCAGTCTAACCTTGGACAGGAATACGCAGTATTTT.

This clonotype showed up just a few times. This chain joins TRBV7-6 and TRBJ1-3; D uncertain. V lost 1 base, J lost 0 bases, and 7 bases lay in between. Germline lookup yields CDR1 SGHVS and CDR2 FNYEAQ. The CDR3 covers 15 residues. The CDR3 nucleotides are TGTGCCAGCAGCTTAGGGCAGAGCTCTGGAAACACCATATATTTT. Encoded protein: CASSLGQSSGNTIYF.

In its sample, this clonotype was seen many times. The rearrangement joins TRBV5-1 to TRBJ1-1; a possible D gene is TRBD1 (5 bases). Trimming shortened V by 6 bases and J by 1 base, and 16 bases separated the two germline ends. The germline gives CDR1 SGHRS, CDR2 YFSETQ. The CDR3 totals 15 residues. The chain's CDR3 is CASTRTTPGNTEAFF. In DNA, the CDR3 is TGCGCCAGCACCCGGACAACCCCGGGGAACACTGAAGCTTTCTTT.

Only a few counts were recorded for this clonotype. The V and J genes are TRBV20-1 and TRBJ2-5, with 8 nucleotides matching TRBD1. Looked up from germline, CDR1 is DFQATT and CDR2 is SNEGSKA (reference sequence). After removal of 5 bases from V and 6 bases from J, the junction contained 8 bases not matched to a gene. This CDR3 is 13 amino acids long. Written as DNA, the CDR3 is TGCAGTGCTTTATCAGGGGGCGAGAAGACCCAGTACTTC. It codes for CSALSGGEKTQYF.

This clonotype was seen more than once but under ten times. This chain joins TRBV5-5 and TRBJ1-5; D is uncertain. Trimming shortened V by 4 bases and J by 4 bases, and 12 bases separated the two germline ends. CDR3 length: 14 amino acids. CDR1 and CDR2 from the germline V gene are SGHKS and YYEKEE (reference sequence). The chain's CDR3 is CASSDLRENQPQHF. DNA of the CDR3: TGTGCCAGCAGCGACCTTCGGGAAAATCAGCCCCAGCATTTT.

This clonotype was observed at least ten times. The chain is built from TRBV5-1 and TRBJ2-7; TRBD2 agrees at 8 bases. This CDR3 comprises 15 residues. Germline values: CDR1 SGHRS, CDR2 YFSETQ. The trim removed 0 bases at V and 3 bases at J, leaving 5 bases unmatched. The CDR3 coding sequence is TGCGCCAGCAGCTTGGGAGGACTAGCCCACTACGAGCAGTACTTC. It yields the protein CASSLGGLAHYEQYF.

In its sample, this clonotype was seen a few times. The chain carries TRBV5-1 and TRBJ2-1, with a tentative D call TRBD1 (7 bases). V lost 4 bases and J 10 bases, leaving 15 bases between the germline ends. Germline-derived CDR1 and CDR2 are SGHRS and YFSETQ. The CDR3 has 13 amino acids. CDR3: CASSQQGGGEQFF. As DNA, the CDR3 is TGCGCCAGCAGCCAGCAGGGGGGCGGGGAGCAGTTCTTC. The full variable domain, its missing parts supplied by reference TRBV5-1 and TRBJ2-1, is KAGVTQTPRYLIKTRGQQVTLSCSPISGHRSVSWYQQTPGQGLQFLFEYFSETQRNKGNFPGRFSGRQFSNSRSEMNVSTLELGDSALYLCASSQQGGGEQFFGPGTRLTVL.

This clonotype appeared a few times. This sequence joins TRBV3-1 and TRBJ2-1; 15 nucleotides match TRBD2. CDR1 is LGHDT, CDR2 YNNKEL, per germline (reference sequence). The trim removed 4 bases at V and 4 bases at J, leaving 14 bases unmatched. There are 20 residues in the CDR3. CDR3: CASSPRGLGLAGGHYNEQFF. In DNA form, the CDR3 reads TGTGCCAGCAGCCCTCGGGGGTTGGGACTAGCGGGAGGACATTACAATGAGCAGTTCTTC.